Described below is a single T cell receptor beta chain sequence and its context. Its antigen is still unknown. The sample is drawn from a study of cytomegalovirus exposure and HLA in healthy donors. General study findings and limits: A missense DCLRE1C variant was associated with V- and J-gene trimming of TCR beta chains in a later analysis, and an independent cohort replicated the association.

PCR involved 60 Vbeta and 13 Jbeta primers. Measured with immunoSEQ multiplex PCR; TCRdb has only the in-frame clones, and not every one. The sample shows 160,000 or so clones, roughly 85% of them seen only once. Losses at the gene ends were 2 bases for V and 6 bases for J; bases not matched to a gene: 8. Germline V gene lookup returns CDR1 SGHRS and CDR2 YFSETQ. The CDR3 spans 14 residues. The sequencing input was PBMCs. This sequence originates from a woman in her late teens or twenties in good health and CMV-seronegative. The genes are TRBV5-1 and TRBJ2-7, with TRBD1 matching over 7 bases. CDR3 coding DNA: TGCGCCAGCAGCTTACACGGGACAGTGGTCGAGCAGTACTTC. This codes for CASSLHGTVVEQYF. The full variable domain, its missing parts supplied by reference TRBV5-1 and TRBJ2-7, is KAGVTQTPRYLIKTRGQQVTLSCSPISGHRSVSWYQQTPGQGLQFLFEYFSETQRNKGNFPGRFSGRQFSNSRSEMNVSTLELGDSALYLCASSLHGTVVEQYFGPGTRLTVT.